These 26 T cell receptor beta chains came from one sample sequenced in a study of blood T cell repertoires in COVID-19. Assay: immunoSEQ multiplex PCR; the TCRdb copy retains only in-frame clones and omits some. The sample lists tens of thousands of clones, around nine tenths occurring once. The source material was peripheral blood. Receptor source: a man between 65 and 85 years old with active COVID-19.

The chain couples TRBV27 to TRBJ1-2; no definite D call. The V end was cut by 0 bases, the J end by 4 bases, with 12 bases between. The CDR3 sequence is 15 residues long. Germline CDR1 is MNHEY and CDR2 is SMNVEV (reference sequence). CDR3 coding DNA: TGTGCCAGCAGTTTATCGAGGCCGGCCATCTATGGCTACACCTTC. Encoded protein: CASSLSRPAIYGYTF.

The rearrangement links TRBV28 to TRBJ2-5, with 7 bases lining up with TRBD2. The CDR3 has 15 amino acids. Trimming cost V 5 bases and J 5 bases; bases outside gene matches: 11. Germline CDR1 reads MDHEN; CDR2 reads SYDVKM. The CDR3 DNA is TGTGCCAGCAGTCCCTGGGGGGGGAGTAGTGAGACCCAGTACTTC. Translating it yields CASSPWGGSSETQYF.

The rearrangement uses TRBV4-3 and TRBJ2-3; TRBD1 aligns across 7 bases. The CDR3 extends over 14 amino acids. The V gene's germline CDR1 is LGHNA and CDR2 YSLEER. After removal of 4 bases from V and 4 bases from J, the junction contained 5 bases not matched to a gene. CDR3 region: CASSLKGTADTQYF. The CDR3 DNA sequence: TGCGCCAGCAGCCTGAAAGGGACAGCAGATACGCAGTATTTT.

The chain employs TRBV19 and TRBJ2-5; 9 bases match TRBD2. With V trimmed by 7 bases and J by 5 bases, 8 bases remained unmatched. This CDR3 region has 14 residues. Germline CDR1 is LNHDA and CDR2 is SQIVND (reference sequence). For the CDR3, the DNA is TGTGCCAGTACCAGAGGGACTAGCTGGGAGACCCAGTACTTC. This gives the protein CASTRGTSWETQYF.

The CDR3 loop reads CASSLNRGLEEETQYF. In DNA, the CDR3 is TGTGCCAGCAGCTTAAACAGGGGGCTGGAGGAGGAGACCCAGTACTTC. The chain has TRBV7-8 and TRBJ2-5; TRBD1 matches 9 bases. V dropped 2 bases and J dropped 5; count of bases not matched to a gene: 9. This CDR3 region has 16 residues. Germline assignment: CDR1 SGHVS and CDR2 FQNEAQ. The variable domain in full, with the rest retrieved from reference TRBV7-8 and TRBJ2-5, is GAGVSQSPRYKVAKRGQDVALRCDPISGHVSLFWYQQALGQGPEFLTYFQNEAQLDKSGLPSDRFFAERPEGSVSTLKIQRTQQEDSAVYLCASSLNRGLEEETQYFGPGTRLLVL.

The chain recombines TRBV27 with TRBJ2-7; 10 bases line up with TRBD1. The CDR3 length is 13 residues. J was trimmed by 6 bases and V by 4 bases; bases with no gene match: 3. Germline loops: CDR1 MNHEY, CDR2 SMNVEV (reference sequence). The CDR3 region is CASSWDRGSEQYF. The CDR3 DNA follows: TGTGCCAGCAGTTGGGACAGGGGCTCCGAGCAGTACTTC.

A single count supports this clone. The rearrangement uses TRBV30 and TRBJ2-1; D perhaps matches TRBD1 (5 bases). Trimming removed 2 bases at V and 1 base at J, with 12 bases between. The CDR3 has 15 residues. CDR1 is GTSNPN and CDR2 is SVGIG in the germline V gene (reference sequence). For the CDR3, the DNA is TGTGCCTGGAGTTCCGACAGTGATTCCTACAATGAGCAGTTCTTC. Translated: CAWSSDSDSYNEQFF.

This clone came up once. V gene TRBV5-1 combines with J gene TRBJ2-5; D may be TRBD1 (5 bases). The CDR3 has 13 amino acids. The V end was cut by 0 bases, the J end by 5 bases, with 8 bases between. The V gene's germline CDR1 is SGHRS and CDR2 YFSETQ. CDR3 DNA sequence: TGCGCCAGCAGCTTGGCTGGGGCTGAGACCCAGTACTTC. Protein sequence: CASSLAGAETQYF.

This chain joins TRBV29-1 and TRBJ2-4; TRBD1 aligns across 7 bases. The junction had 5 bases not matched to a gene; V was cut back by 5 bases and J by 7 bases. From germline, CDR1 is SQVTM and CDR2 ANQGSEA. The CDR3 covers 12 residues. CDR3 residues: CSVSTGLNIQYF. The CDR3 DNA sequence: TGCAGCGTTTCGACAGGGTTGAACATTCAGTACTTC. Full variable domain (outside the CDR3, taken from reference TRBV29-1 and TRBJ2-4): SAVISQKPSRDICQRGTSLTIQCQVDSQVTMMFWYRQQPGQSLTLIATANQGSEATYESGFVIDKFPISRPNLTFSTLTVSNMSPEDSSIYLCSVSTGLNIQYFGAGTRLSVL.

CDR3 coding DNA: TGTGCCAGCAGCCGGGGACTAGCGGCTTACGAGCAGTACTTC. Protein: CASSRGLAAYEQYF. This chain links TRBV7-9 with TRBJ2-7, with 11 bases lining up with TRBD2. This CDR3 is built from 14 residues. Losses at the gene ends were 5 bases for V and 4 bases for J; bases not matched to a gene: 4. CDR1 is SEHNR and CDR2 is FQNEAQ in the germline V gene (reference sequence).

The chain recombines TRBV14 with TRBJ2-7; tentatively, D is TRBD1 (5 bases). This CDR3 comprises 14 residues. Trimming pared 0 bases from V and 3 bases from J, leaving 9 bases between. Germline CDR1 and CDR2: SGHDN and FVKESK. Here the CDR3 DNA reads TGTGCCAGCAGCCAAGACCAGGGTATCTACGAGCAGTACTTC. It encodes CASSQDQGIYEQYF.

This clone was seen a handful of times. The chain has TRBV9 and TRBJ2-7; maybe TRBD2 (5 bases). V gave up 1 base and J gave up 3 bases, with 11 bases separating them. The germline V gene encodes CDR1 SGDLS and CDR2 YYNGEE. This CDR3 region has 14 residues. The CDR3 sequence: CASSVPGRDYEQYF. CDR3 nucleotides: TGTGCCAGCAGCGTACCTGGACGGGACTACGAGCAGTACTTC.

This CDR3 reads CASSFDRGGTGELFF. The CDR3 nucleotides are TGTGCCAGCAGTTTCGACAGGGGAGGGACCGGGGAGCTGTTTTTT. The chain employs TRBV6-5 and TRBJ2-2, with D tentatively TRBD1 (8 bases). The V gene lost 4 bases and the J gene lost 5 bases, with 14 bases spanning the gap. The CDR3 totals 15 residues. The germline CDR1 and CDR2 sequences are MNHEY and SVGAGI.

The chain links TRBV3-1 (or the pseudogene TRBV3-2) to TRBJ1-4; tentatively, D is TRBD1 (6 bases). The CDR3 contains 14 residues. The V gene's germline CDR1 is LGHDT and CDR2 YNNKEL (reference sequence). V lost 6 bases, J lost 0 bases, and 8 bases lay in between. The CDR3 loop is CASRHRATNEKLFF. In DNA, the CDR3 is TGTGCCAGCAGACACAGGGCAACTAATGAAAAACTGTTTTTT.

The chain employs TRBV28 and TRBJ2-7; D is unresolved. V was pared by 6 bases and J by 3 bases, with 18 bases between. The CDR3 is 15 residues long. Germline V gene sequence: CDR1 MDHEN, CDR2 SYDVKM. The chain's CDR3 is CASSTAAVGNYEQYF. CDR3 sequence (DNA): TGTGCCAGCAGCACCGCGGCAGTAGGAAACTACGAGCAGTACTTC.

The CDR3 is CASSLTIAAGELFF. The CDR3 coding sequence is TGTGCCAGCAGCCTGACTATAGCGGCCGGGGAGCTGTTTTTT. The V gene is TRBV7-8, the J gene TRBJ2-2, with a tentative D call TRBD2 (6 bases). CDR3 length equals 14 residues. Germline-derived CDR1 and CDR2 are SGHVS and FQNEAQ. Deletions cut 5 bases from V and 6 bases from J, with 13 bases between.

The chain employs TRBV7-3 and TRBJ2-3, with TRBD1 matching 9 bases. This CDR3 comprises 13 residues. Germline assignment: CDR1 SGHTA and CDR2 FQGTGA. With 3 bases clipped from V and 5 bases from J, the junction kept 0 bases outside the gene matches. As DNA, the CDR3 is TGTGCCAGCAGCTTGGGACAGGGAGATACGCAGTATTTT. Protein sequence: CASSLGQGDTQYF. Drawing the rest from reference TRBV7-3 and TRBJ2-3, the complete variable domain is GAGVSQTPSNKVTEKGKYVELRCDPISGHTALYWYRQSLGQGPEFLIYFQGTGAADDSGLPNDRFFAVRPEGSVSTLKIQRTERGDSAVYLCASSLGQGDTQYFGPGTRLTVL.

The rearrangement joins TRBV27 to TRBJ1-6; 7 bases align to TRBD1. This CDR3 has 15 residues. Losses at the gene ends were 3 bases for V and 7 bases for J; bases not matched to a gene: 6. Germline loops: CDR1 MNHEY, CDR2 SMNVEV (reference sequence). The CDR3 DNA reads TGTGCCAGCAGTTTCAACAGGGGAGTAAATTCACCCCTCCACTTT. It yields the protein CASSFNRGVNSPLHF.

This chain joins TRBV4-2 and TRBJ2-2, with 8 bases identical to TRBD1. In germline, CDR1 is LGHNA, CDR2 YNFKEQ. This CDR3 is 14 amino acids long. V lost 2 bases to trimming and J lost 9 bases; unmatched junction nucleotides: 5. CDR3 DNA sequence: TGTGCCAGCAGCCAATCCCAGGGGGCTCGGGAGCTGTTTTTT. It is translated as CASSQSQGARELFF.

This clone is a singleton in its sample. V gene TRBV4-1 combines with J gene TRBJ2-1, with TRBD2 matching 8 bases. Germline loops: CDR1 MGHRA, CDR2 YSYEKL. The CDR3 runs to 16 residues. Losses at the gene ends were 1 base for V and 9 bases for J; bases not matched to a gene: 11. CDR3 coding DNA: TGCGCCAGCAGCCAAGGGGCGCTAGCGGGTGTGGGTGAGCAGTTCTTC. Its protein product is CASSQGALAGVGEQFF.

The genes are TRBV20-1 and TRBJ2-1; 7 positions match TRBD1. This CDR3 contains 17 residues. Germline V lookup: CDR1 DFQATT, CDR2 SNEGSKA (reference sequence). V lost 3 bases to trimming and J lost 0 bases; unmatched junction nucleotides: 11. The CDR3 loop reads CSASTSDGDSSYNEQFF. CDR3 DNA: TGCAGTGCTAGTACCTCGGACGGGGACAGCTCCTACAATGAGCAGTTCTTC.

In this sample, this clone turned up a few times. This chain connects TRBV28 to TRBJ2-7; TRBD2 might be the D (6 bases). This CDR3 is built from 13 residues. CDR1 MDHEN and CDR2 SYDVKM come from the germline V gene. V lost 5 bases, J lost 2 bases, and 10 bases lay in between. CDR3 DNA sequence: TGTGCCAGCAGTGGGGACTTCCCCTACGAGCAGTACTTC. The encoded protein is CASSGDFPYEQYF.

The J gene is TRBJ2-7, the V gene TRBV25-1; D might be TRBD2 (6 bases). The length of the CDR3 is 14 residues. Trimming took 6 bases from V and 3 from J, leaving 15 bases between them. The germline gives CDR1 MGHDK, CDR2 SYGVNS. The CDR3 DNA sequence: TGTGCCAGCAGCGGGTTCAGGACTAACTACGAGCAGTACTTC. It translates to CASSGFRTNYEQYF.

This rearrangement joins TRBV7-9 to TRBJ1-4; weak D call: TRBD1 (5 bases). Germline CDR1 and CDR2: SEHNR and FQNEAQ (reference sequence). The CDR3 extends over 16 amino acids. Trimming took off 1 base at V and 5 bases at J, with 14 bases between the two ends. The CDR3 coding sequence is TGTGCCAGCAGCTTAGACGGGGGTCCACAGAATGAAAAACTGTTTTTT. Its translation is CASSLDGGPQNEKLFF.

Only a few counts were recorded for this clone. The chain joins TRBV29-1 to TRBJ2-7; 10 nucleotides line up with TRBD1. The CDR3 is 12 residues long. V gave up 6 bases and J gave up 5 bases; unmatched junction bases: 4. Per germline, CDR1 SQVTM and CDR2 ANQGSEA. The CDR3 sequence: CSVDGTGDEQYF. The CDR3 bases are TGCAGCGTCGACGGGACAGGGGACGAGCAGTACTTC.

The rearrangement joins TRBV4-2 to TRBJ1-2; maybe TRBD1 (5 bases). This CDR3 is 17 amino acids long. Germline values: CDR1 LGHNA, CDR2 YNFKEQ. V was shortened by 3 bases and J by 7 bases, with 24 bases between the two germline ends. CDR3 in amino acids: CASSQSRDWRVGGGYTF. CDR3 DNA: TGTGCCAGCAGCCAGAGTCGGGACTGGCGAGTAGGAGGTGGCTACACCTTC.